The 2 T cell receptor beta chains in this list originate from one sample, sequenced in a study of T cells after yellow fever vaccination. TCRdb ran MiXCR on the 5' RACE reads and lists one entry per CDR3 protein. The sample has approximately 150,000 distinct CDR3 sequences, approximately 6.2% seen once. This sample comprised CD4+ T cells sorted from PBMCs, obtained on the day of the first yellow fever vaccination. These receptors originate from a man aged 18 to 29 who received the YFV17D yellow fever vaccine.

V is TRBV4-3 and J is TRBJ1-5, with a possible D match to TRBD1 (5 bases). Germline V gene lookup returns CDR1 LGHNA and CDR2 YSLEER. The V end lost 0 bases, the J end lost 5 bases, and 11 bases lay between the germline ends. This CDR3 has 15 amino acids. The CDR3 region is CASSQEPGRDQPQHF. Written as DNA, the CDR3 is TGCGCCAGCAGCCAAGAACCCGGCAGGGATCAGCCCCAGCATTTT.

This clonotype showed up many times. The V call is TRBV7-2, the J call TRBJ2-3; 14 bases agree with TRBD2. Looked up from germline, CDR1 is SGHTA and CDR2 is FQGNSA. The CDR3 has 16 amino acids. Losses at the gene ends were 5 bases for V and 5 bases for J; bases not matched to a gene: 6. In DNA form, the CDR3 reads TGTGCCAGCAGCCCCCGACTAGCGGGGGGGGGAGATACGCAGTATTTT. Translation gives CASSPRLAGGGDTQYF.